The 26 T cell receptor beta chains below all came from one sample that was sequenced in a study of human thymus T cells. Profiled with immunoSEQ multiplex PCR; TCRdb holds only in-frame clones, not every one. The data show more than 45,000 clones, around 94% seen once. Sequenced material: blood. The receptors here all came from a boy under three years old with a congenital heart defect but otherwise immunologically healthy.

The chain has TRBV5-4 and TRBJ2-3; maybe TRBD2 (5 bases). CDR3 length equals 14 residues. V dropped 4 bases and J dropped 0 bases, with 9 bases sitting between them. From germline, CDR1 is SGHNT and CDR2 YYREEE (reference sequence). The CDR3 sequence: CASSPSGSTDTQYF. The CDR3 DNA reads as TGTGCCAGCAGCCCCAGCGGAAGCACAGATACGCAGTATTTT.

This rearrangement joins TRBV7-9 to TRBJ2-7, with TRBD2 identical over 10 bases. The CDR3 totals 15 residues. V lost 2 bases and J lost 4; bases outside the gene matches: 5. CDR1 is SEHNR, CDR2 FQNEAQ, per germline (reference sequence). The CDR3 coding sequence is TGTGCCAGCAGCTTAACTAGCGGGGACATTTACGAGCAGTACTTC. As protein: CASSLTSGDIYEQYF.

The chain recombines TRBV28 with TRBJ1-2; no clear D. The CDR3 has 14 residues. V was cut by 2 bases and J by 5 bases, with 12 bases left in between. CDR1 is MDHEN and CDR2 is SYDVKM in the germline V gene. The CDR3 nucleotides are TGTGCCAGCAGTTTAGCAGGAGATTTTTATGGCTACACCTTC. Protein product: CASSLAGDFYGYTF.

The chain uses TRBV28 and TRBJ2-7; 12 bases match TRBD1. The junction had 2 bases not matched to a gene; V was cut back by 4 bases and J by 4 bases. Germline V gene data show CDR1 as MDHEN and CDR2 as SYDVKM. The CDR3 is 14 residues long. CDR3 sequence reads: CASSWGQGAYEQYF. CDR3 sequence (DNA): TGTGCCAGCAGTTGGGGACAGGGGGCTTACGAGCAGTACTTC.

J is TRBJ2-5 and V is TRBV7-2, with 9 bases aligning to TRBD2. This CDR3 region has 15 residues. Germline V gives CDR1 SGHTA, CDR2 FQGNSA. Trimming took 5 bases from V and 3 from J; bases not matched to a gene: 7. As DNA, the CDR3 is TGTGCCAGCAGCCGGAGCGGGAGGTACGAAGAGACCCAGTACTTC. Protein product: CASSRSGRYEETQYF. The variable domain in full, with the rest retrieved from reference TRBV7-2 and TRBJ2-5, is GAGVSQSPSNKVTEKGKDVELRCDPISGHTALYWYRQSLGQGLEFLIYFQGNSAPDKSGLPSDRFSAERTGGSVSTLTIQRTQQEDSAVYLCASSRSGRYEETQYFGPGTRLLVL.

The rearrangement joins TRBV9 to TRBJ2-2; D is unclear. V was clipped by 1 base and J by 6 bases, with 4 bases between them. Germline-derived CDR1 and CDR2 are SGDLS and YYNGEE. The length of the CDR3 is 12 residues. The CDR3 DNA sequence: TGTGCCAGCAGCGTATCCCCCGGGGAGCTGTTTTTT. It translates to CASSVSPGELFF.

This sequence joins TRBV6-1 and TRBJ2-3; TRBD1 matches 7 bases. Losses at the gene ends were 2 bases for V and 5 bases for J; bases not matched to a gene: 22. Germline-derived CDR1 and CDR2 are MNHNS and SASEGT. The CDR3 consists of 20 residues. For the CDR3, the DNA is TGTGCCAGCAGTGAAAGGTCTGTTTGGTGGACAGGTTCACTAGGAGATACGCAGTATTTT. It yields the protein CASSERSVWWTGSLGDTQYF.

The V gene is TRBV2, the J gene TRBJ2-2; D might be TRBD1 or TRBD2, each matching 6 bases. Trimming cost V 7 bases and J 6 bases, with 9 bases left between them. The CDR3 length is 12 residues. CDR1 and CDR2 (germline): SNHLY, FYNNEI. The CDR3 DNA sequence: TGTGCCAGCACTGGGGGGCCCGGGGAGCTGTTTTTT. Its translation: CASTGGPGELFF. The whole variable domain, filled in from reference TRBV2 and TRBJ2-2, reads EPEVTQTPSHQVTQMGQEVILRCVPISNHLYFYWYRQILGQKVEFLVSFYNNEISEKSEIFDDQFSVERPDGSNFTLKIRSTKLEDSAMYFCASTGGPGELFFGEGSRLTVL.

In its sample, this clone was seen once. In DNA, the CDR3 is TGTGCCAGCAGCTTGTGGGGACAGTATAGCAATCAGCCCCAGCATTTT. Protein product: CASSLWGQYSNQPQHF. The V call is TRBV5-6, the J call TRBJ1-5, with 7 positions matching TRBD1. Germline CDR1 and CDR2: SGHDT and YYEEEE. The CDR3 consists of 16 residues. J gave up 0 bases and V 1 base, and 4 bases lay outside the gene matches.

This chain connects TRBV28 to TRBJ2-7, with D possibly being TRBD2 (6 bases). V lost 4 bases, J lost 4 bases, and 20 bases lay in between. This CDR3 region has 16 residues. The germline CDR1 and CDR2 sequences are MDHEN and SYDVKM. For the CDR3, the DNA is TGTGCCAGCAGTTCGCCGACAGAGAGAGGGAGGTACGAGCAGTACTTC. Residues: CASSSPTERGRYEQYF.

This rearrangement joins TRBV7-9 to TRBJ2-5; D is possibly TRBD1 or TRBD2 (6 bases each). This CDR3 is built from 14 residues. Germline CDR1 and CDR2: SEHNR and FQNEAQ (reference sequence). Trimming pared 2 bases from V and 4 bases from J, leaving 11 bases between. Here the CDR3 DNA reads TGTGCCAGCAGCTTAATACAGGGAGGAGAGACCCAGTACTTC. Translating it yields CASSLIQGGETQYF.

CDR3 nucleotide sequence: TGTGCCAGCAGTGCGGAACGTAACACCGGGGAGCTGTTTTTT. Its protein is CASSAERNTGELFF. The J gene is TRBJ2-2, the V gene TRBV2, with no clear D. CDR1 and CDR2 (germline): SNHLY, FYNNEI. V dropped 4 bases and J dropped 2 bases, with 8 bases sitting between them. This CDR3 has 14 amino acids.

The rearrangement joins TRBV6-6 to TRBJ2-7; unclear D gene. Germline V gene lookup returns CDR1 MNHNY and CDR2 SVGAGI (reference sequence). V was clipped by 6 bases and J by 2 bases, with 8 bases between them. The CDR3 is 12 amino acids. In DNA form, the CDR3 reads TGTGCCAGCAGCCCCGAGACCTACGAGCAGTACTTC. It translates to CASSPETYEQYF.

This clone was seen a single time. The genes are TRBV19 and TRBJ2-2; 9 positions agree with TRBD2. CDR1 is LNHDA and CDR2 is SQIVND in the germline V gene (reference sequence). J was trimmed by 1 base and V by 3 bases; bases with no gene match: 3. This CDR3 region has 16 residues. Here the CDR3 DNA reads TGTGCCAGTAGTATTATTAGCGGGGGGAACACCGGGGAGCTGTTTTTT. Translation gives CASSIISGGNTGELFF.

The chain employs TRBV30 and TRBJ1-3; D gene uncertain. Germline values: CDR1 GTSNPN, CDR2 SVGIG (reference sequence). The CDR3 sequence is 12 residues long. V lost 2 bases to trimming and J lost 15 bases, with 17 bases between them. CDR3 sequence reads: CAWSPTHGPPYF. The CDR3 DNA follows: TGTGCCTGGAGTCCAACCCACGGACCTCCATATTTT. Together with reference TRBV30 and TRBJ1-3, the CDR3 gives the full variable domain: SQTIHQWPATLVQPVGSPLSLECTVEGTSNPNLYWYRQAAGRGLQLLFYSVGIGQISSEVPQNLSASRPQDRQFILSSKKLLLSDSGFYLCAWSPTHGPPYFGEGSWLTVV.

The V gene is TRBV6-1, the J gene TRBJ2-7; a weak D match, TRBD1 (6 bases). The CDR3 consists of 12 residues. The germline CDR1 and CDR2 sequences are MNHNS and SASEGT. Trimming took off 3 bases at V and 4 bases at J, with 7 bases between the two ends. The CDR3 coding sequence is TGTGCCAGCAGTGACAGGGGTTACGAGCAGTACTTC. It is translated as CASSDRGYEQYF.

The chain links TRBV7-9 to TRBJ2-7; D gene uncertain. Between the trimmed V and J ends, which lost 1 base and 4 bases, there was a span of 5 bases. CDR1 SEHNR and CDR2 FQNEAQ come from the germline V gene (reference sequence). This CDR3 is built from 12 residues. CDR3 sequence: CASSLGDYEQYF. For the CDR3, the DNA is TGTGCCAGCAGCTTAGGAGATTACGAGCAGTACTTC.

The chain couples TRBV4-3 to TRBJ1-2; a weak D match, TRBD1 (6 bases). V lost 4 bases to trimming and J lost 2 bases, with 11 bases between them. Germline CDR1 LGHNA, CDR2 YSLEER. This CDR3 spans 14 amino acids. The CDR3 is CASSPPGHNYGYTF. In DNA, the CDR3 is TGCGCCAGCAGCCCCCCGGGACACAACTATGGCTACACCTTC.

The V call is TRBV6-6, the J call TRBJ1-4; 10 bases align to TRBD1. Germline values: CDR1 MNHNY, CDR2 SVGAGI (reference sequence). The J segment lost 7 bases and the V segment lost 1 base, leaving 3 bases of the junction unmatched. This CDR3 contains 15 residues. This CDR3 is CASSYFWTGGEKLFF. The CDR3 DNA reads TGTGCCAGCAGTTACTTTTGGACAGGGGGTGAAAAACTGTTTTTT.

This chain joins TRBV7-8 and TRBJ2-1; D remains unclear. Germline V CDR1 and CDR2: SGHVS, FQNEAQ. Trimming stripped 5 bases from V and 7 bases from J, with 6 bases between. The CDR3 has 11 amino acids. The CDR3 region is CASSPRNEQFF. The CDR3 coding sequence is TGTGCCAGCAGCCCCCGGAATGAGCAGTTCTTC. Using reference TRBV7-8 and TRBJ2-1 for the parts outside the CDR3, the full variable domain is GAGVSQSPRYKVAKRGQDVALRCDPISGHVSLFWYQQALGQGPEFLTYFQNEAQLDKSGLPSDRFFAERPEGSVSTLKIQRTQQEDSAVYLCASSPRNEQFFGPGTRLTVL.

The chain combines TRBV19 with TRBJ1-3, with 8 nucleotides matching TRBD1. CDR3 size: 14 residues. The junction had 4 bases not matched to a gene; V was cut back by 9 bases and J by 0 bases. Germline V gene lookup returns CDR1 LNHDA and CDR2 SQIVND (reference sequence). In DNA form, the CDR3 reads TGTGCCAGCGATACAGGGGGCTCTGGAAACACCATATATTTT. The encoded protein is CASDTGGSGNTIYF.

The chain joins TRBV21-1 to TRBJ1-5. TRBV21-1 is classified as a pseudogene. The CDR3 length is 15 residues. CDR3 residues: CASSKITGSNQPQHF. The CDR3 nucleotides are TGTGCCAGCAGCAAAATTACGGGTAGCAATCAGCCCCAGCATTTT.

The gene calls are TRBV6-5 and TRBJ2-3; no reliable D call. The length of the CDR3 is 16 residues. V gave up 0 bases and J gave up 1 base, with 11 bases separating them. Germline assignment: CDR1 MNHEY and CDR2 SVGAGI. CDR3 DNA: TGTGCCAGCAGTTACTCGAAGGGTTGGGGCACAGATACGCAGTATTTT. Translation gives CASSYSKGWGTDTQYF.

The V and J genes are TRBV5-1 and TRBJ2-5; tentative D call: TRBD1 (6 bases). This CDR3 has 14 amino acids. The V end lost 1 base, the J end lost 1 base, and 8 bases lay between the germline ends. Germline V lookup: CDR1 SGHRS, CDR2 YFSETQ. The CDR3 DNA follows: TGCGCCAGCAGCTTGCAGGGGATCCAAGAGACCCAGTACTTC. Translating gives CASSLQGIQETQYF.

This clone was observed a few times. The rearrangement links TRBV6-4 to TRBJ1-1; weak D call: TRBD1 (5 bases). Trimming stripped 7 bases from V and 0 bases from J, with 15 bases between. The CDR3 contains 15 residues. Germline V gene sequence: CDR1 MRHNA, CDR2 SNTAGT. CDR3 bases: TGTGCCAGCAAACGGGACGGAACTATGAACACTGAAGCTTTCTTT. It yields the protein CASKRDGTMNTEAFF.

The chain combines TRBV11-3 with TRBJ2-1; D is perhaps TRBD2 (5 bases). Germline CDR1 reads SGHNT; CDR2 reads YENEEA. The ends were cut back, 0 bases at V and 3 bases at J, with 9 bases in the middle. The CDR3 has 15 residues. Written as DNA, the CDR3 is TGTGCCAGCAGCTTAGATGCGGGCTTCTACAATGAGCAGTTCTTC. Translated, it gives CASSLDAGFYNEQFF.